Shown below are 19 T cell receptor beta chains from a single sample sequenced in a study of T cells in Graves' hyperthyroidism and ophthalmopathy. RNA transcripts served as the template for amplifying TCR beta CDR3 regions. The HTBI set primed first-round TCR CDR3 RT-PCR. Via MiXCR, TCRdb re-called the multiplex PCR reads, giving one row per CDR3 protein. The sample holds about 380,000 distinct CDR3 sequences; around 14% are singletons and the top ten take around 10%. Sequencing input: blood. These receptors were obtained from a woman in her fifties or sixties with Graves' hyperthyroidism.

Worth noting for this clonotype: It may be a read error: a sequence one base away is much more abundant. Here the CDR3 omits its conserved ending phenylalanine or tryptophan, so a read error is the likely source. This sequence joins TRBV20-1 and TRBJ2-1; D call uncertain. The CDR3 contains 14 residues. Per the germline V gene, CDR1 is DFQATT and CDR2 is SNEGSKA (reference sequence). V was trimmed by 0 bases and J by 3 bases, leaving 9 bases between them. DNA for the CDR3: TGCAGTGCTAGAGAGAAGGCCAGCTACAATGAGCAGTTCTGC. Its translation: CSAREKASYNEQFC.

This clonotype has ten or more counts. The V call is TRBV29-1, the J call TRBJ2-1; possible D gene TRBD1, 5 bases. Germline assignment: CDR1 SQVTM and CDR2 ANQGSEA. Trimming stripped 7 bases from V and 4 bases from J, with 23 bases between. CDR3 size: 16 residues. The chain's CDR3 is CSAHLTGRGIYNEQFF. In DNA form, the CDR3 reads TGCAGCGCCCACCTAACAGGCAGAGGTATATACAATGAGCAGTTCTTC.

This clonotype has a single count. The chain uses TRBV29-1 and TRBJ1-2; 9 bases line up with TRBD1. Per the germline V gene, CDR1 is SQVTM and CDR2 is ANQGSEA. The length of the CDR3 is 14 residues. With V trimmed by 5 bases and J by 5 bases, 9 bases remained unmatched. The CDR3 DNA reads TGCAGCGTTCGTCCCGGGACAGGGCTTTATGGCTACACCTTC. Encoded protein: CSVRPGTGLYGYTF.

This clonotype was detected ten times or more. V usage is TRBV19 and J usage is TRBJ2-1, with D hard to call. Per germline, CDR1 LNHDA and CDR2 SQIVND (reference sequence). V lost 2 bases, J lost 6 bases, and 8 bases lay in between. The CDR3 runs to 13 residues. The CDR3 DNA is TGTGCCAGTAGTATAATGAATGTCAATGAGCAGTTCTTC. It is translated as CASSIMNVNEQFF. The full variable domain, rest sourced from reference TRBV19 and TRBJ2-1, is DGGITQSPKYLFRKEGQNVTLSCEQNLNHDAMYWYRQDPGQGLRLIYYSQIVNDFQKGDIAEGYSVSREKKESFPLTVTSAQKNPTAFYLCASSIMNVNEQFFGPGTRLTVL.

This clonotype was counted many times. This chain joins TRBV20-1 and TRBJ1-4; D call uncertain. Per the germline V gene, CDR1 is DFQATT and CDR2 is SNEGSKA (reference sequence). CDR3 length: 14 amino acids. V lost 0 bases, J lost 0 bases, and 5 bases lay in between. CDR3 bases: TGCAGTGCTAGAGATCATACAACTAATGAAAAACTGTTTTTT. Its translation is CSARDHTTNEKLFF.

In this sample, this clonotype turned up many times. The chain carries TRBV20-1 and TRBJ2-7; TRBD2 agrees at 7 bases. J gave up 0 bases and V 0 bases, and 2 bases lay outside the gene matches. Germline lookup yields CDR1 DFQATT and CDR2 SNEGSKA (reference sequence). The CDR3 consists of 14 residues. CDR3 in amino acids: CSARDRGSSYEQYF. CDR3 sequence (DNA): TGCAGTGCTAGAGATCGCGGGAGCTCCTACGAGCAGTACTTC.

This clonotype occurred a few times. The CDR3 spells CATGSFGGSAKNIQYF. The CDR3 bases are TGTGCCACCGGCTCGTTCGGGGGCTCGGCCAAAAACATTCAGTACTTC. The chain combines TRBV10-3 with TRBJ2-4, with D perhaps given as TRBD1 or TRBD2 (6 bases each). CDR3 length: 16 amino acids. The germline CDR1 and CDR2 sequences are ENHRY and SYGVKD. V was cut by 10 bases and J by 1 base, with 20 bases left in between.

Ten or more counts support this clonotype. The chain uses TRBV6-2 or TRBV6-3 and TRBJ2-2; 9 nucleotides line up with TRBD2. The J segment lost 4 bases and the V segment lost 5 bases, leaving 2 bases of the junction unmatched. CDR3 length: 14 residues. Germline V gene data show CDR1 as MNHEY and CDR2 as SVGEGT. CDR3 sequence reads: CASSISGGTGELFF. CDR3 bases: TGTGCCAGCAGTATTAGCGGGGGCACCGGGGAGCTGTTTTTT.

This clonotype occurred many times. CDR3 bases: TGCGCCAGCAGCCCAACTTTGGGGCAAGAGACCCAGTACTTC. Translation gives CASSPTLGQETQYF. This chain connects TRBV4-1 to TRBJ2-5, with D unresolved. Trimming pared 4 bases from V and 2 bases from J, leaving 11 bases between. The CDR3 consists of 14 residues. Per the germline V gene, CDR1 is MGHRA and CDR2 is YSYEKL.

The chain uses TRBV19 and TRBJ2-2; TRBD2 might be the D (5 bases). In germline, CDR1 is LNHDA, CDR2 SQIVND (reference sequence). The V end was cut by 3 bases, the J end by 7 bases, with 12 bases between. This CDR3 has 14 amino acids. The CDR3 loop reads CASSISGNGGELFF. CDR3 nucleotide sequence: TGTGCCAGTAGTATTTCGGGGAATGGCGGGGAGCTGTTTTTT.

This clonotype was detected many times. V and J are TRBV7-3 and TRBJ2-1; D possibly corresponds to TRBD2 (5 bases). The CDR3 runs to 14 residues. The V and J ends lost 6 bases and 0 bases respectively, with 9 bases between them. Germline loops: CDR1 SGHTA, CDR2 FQGTGA. The CDR3 spells CASRRGPSYNEQFF. The CDR3 DNA follows: TGTGCCAGCAGGAGAGGGCCCTCCTACAATGAGCAGTTCTTC.

This clonotype has a count of ten or more. The CDR3 bases are TGTGCCAGTTCACTTCCATCCCGGCAGGGAAATGAGCAGTTCTTC. Translated: CASSLPSRQGNEQFF. The rearrangement joins TRBV19 to TRBJ2-1; perhaps TRBD1 as D (5 bases). V was trimmed by 8 bases and J by 7 bases, leaving 21 bases between them. CDR3 length equals 15 residues. Germline V gene data show CDR1 as LNHDA and CDR2 as SQIVND (reference sequence).

Comments on this clonotype: A clone one base away is much larger, so this may be a read error. This sequence joins TRBV18 and TRBJ2-7; 7 bases line up with TRBD2. There are 15 residues in the CDR3. Germline values: CDR1 KGHSH, CDR2 LQKENI. The CDR3 DNA reads TGTGCCAGCTCACACGGGAGCCGGGAGGTATACGAGCTGTACTTC. Its translation: CASSHGSREVYELYF.

This chain uses TRBV9 with TRBJ2-1, with a possible D match to TRBD2 (6 bases). Germline V gene data show CDR1 as SGDLS and CDR2 as YYNGEE. With 6 bases removed from V and 0 bases from J, the gap between germline ends came to 10 bases. This CDR3 comprises 14 residues. The CDR3 DNA is TGTGCCAGCACCGGGACTTCCTCCTACAATGAGCAGTTCTTC. Residues: CASTGTSSYNEQFF.

This clonotype was found many times. This chain connects TRBV7-8 to TRBJ2-5; possibly TRBD2 for D (6 bases). The germline V gene has CDR1 SGHVS and CDR2 FQNEAQ. The CDR3 has 13 amino acids. V lost 5 bases and J 1 base, leaving 8 bases between the germline ends. CDR3 sequence reads: CASSRLVQETQYF. DNA for the CDR3: TGTGCCAGCAGCCGACTAGTCCAAGAGACCCAGTACTTC.

This clonotype was recorded at least ten times. The chain couples TRBV19 to TRBJ1-4, with 9 bases aligning to TRBD1. The junction had 9 bases not matched to a gene; V was cut back by 5 bases and J by 5 bases. This CDR3 comprises 16 residues. Germline V gene lookup returns CDR1 LNHDA and CDR2 SQIVND (reference sequence). The CDR3 here is CASSPVQGAWNEKLFF. CDR3 bases: TGTGCCAGTAGTCCCGTACAGGGGGCTTGGAATGAAAAACTGTTTTTT.

There are many counts of this clonotype. The gene calls are TRBV12-3 or TRBV12-4 and TRBJ2-1, with 10 bases identical to TRBD2. This CDR3 has 16 amino acids. J gave up 4 bases and V 5 bases, and 8 bases lay outside the gene matches. The CDR3 DNA reads as TGTGCCAGCAGTCCCCGACTAGCGGGTACTTACAATGAGCAGTTCTTC. Translated: CASSPRLAGTYNEQFF.

This clonotype was found a few times. The rearrangement uses TRBV7-9 and TRBJ2-7, with D perhaps matching TRBD1 (6 bases). The ends were cut back, 5 bases at V and 4 bases at J, with 21 bases in the middle. The CDR3 covers 16 residues. Germline V gene lookup returns CDR1 SEHNR and CDR2 FQNEAQ (reference sequence). CDR3 protein: CASSPRPGTPSYEQYF. DNA of the CDR3: TGTGCCAGCAGCCCCAGACCCGGGACACCCTCTTACGAGCAGTACTTC.

The V call is TRBV18, the J call TRBJ2-7; 10 bases are a match to TRBD1. This CDR3 comprises 15 residues. V gave up 8 bases and J gave up 3 bases; unmatched junction bases: 10. From germline, CDR1 is KGHSH and CDR2 LQKENI. The CDR3 region has the DNA TGTGCCAGCACCCAAACCGGGACAGGGGACTACGAGCAGTACTTC. Translation gives CASTQTGTGDYEQYF.